The 22 T cell receptor beta chains presented below share a single source sample, sequenced in a study of control samples from healthy donors and cancer patients. TCRdb's table, derived via immunoSEQ multiplex PCR, lists solely in-frame clones and lacks some. Here the sample spans just over 150,000 clones, around 96% being singletons. Input material: blood. These receptors originate from a woman between 40 and 55 years old in good health.

The chain carries TRBV11-1 and TRBJ2-1; tentatively, D is TRBD2 (6 bases). Looked up from germline, CDR1 is SGHAT and CDR2 is FQDESV (reference sequence). V was trimmed by 2 bases and J by 7 bases, leaving 12 bases between them. The CDR3 is 14 residues long. CDR3 in DNA: TGTGCCAGCAGCTTATTGACGCGGGGTAATGAGCAGTTCTTC. Translated, it gives CASSLLTRGNEQFF.

The chain has TRBV12-3 or TRBV12-4 and TRBJ2-1; TRBD2 matches at 12 bases. With 6 bases clipped from V and 9 bases from J, the junction kept 3 bases outside the gene matches. The CDR3 contains 13 residues. CDR3 bases: TGTGCCAGCAGCAAGACTAGCGGGGGTGAGCAGTTCTTC. Amino acids: CASSKTSGGEQFF.

This chain joins TRBV7-2 and TRBJ1-1; D is uncertain. Germline CDR1 reads SGHTA; CDR2 reads FQGNSA. There are 14 residues in the CDR3. Trimming stripped 1 base from V and 2 bases from J, with 8 bases between. Written as DNA, the CDR3 is TGTGCCAGCAGCTTAGTACAGAAAAACACTGAAGCTTTCTTT. Amino acid sequence: CASSLVQKNTEAFF.

The chain joins TRBV7-9 to TRBJ1-4; D gene uncertain. Trimming took 5 bases from V and 0 from J, leaving 13 bases between them. The germline V gene encodes CDR1 SEHNR and CDR2 FQNEAQ (reference sequence). The CDR3 loop spans 16 amino acids. DNA of the CDR3: TGTGCCAGCAGCCCCCTAACAGCTGCAACTAATGAAAAACTGTTTTTT. Translated: CASSPLTAATNEKLFF.

V is TRBV9 and J is TRBJ1-1; a possible D gene is TRBD1 (5 bases). CDR3 size: 14 residues. Trimming shortened V by 3 bases and J by 1 base, and 10 bases separated the two germline ends. Germline-derived CDR1 and CDR2 are SGDLS and YYNGEE. CDR3 region: CASSAQGRNTEAFF. CDR3 sequence (DNA): TGTGCCAGCAGCGCCCAGGGACGGAACACTGAAGCTTTCTTT.

The CDR3: CASSIDRVGGETQYF. Here the CDR3 DNA reads TGTGCCAGCTCCATAGACAGGGTTGGAGGAGAGACCCAGTACTTC. The chain carries TRBV6-5 and TRBJ2-5; the match to TRBD1 covers 7 bases. Germline lookup yields CDR1 MNHEY and CDR2 SVGAGI. J was trimmed by 4 bases and V by 8 bases; bases with no gene match: 13. The CDR3 totals 15 residues.

The rearrangement uses TRBV11-2 and TRBJ2-3; perhaps TRBD2 as D (6 bases). The CDR3 is 15 amino acids. V was clipped by 1 base and J by 6 bases, with 14 bases between them. Germline V gene data show CDR1 as SGHAT and CDR2 as FQNNGV. In DNA form, the CDR3 reads TGTGCCAGCAGCTTAGGCGCGGGGCCCGGTGATACGCAGTATTTT. Translating gives CASSLGAGPGDTQYF.

V is TRBV9 and J is TRBJ2-5; 8 positions agree with TRBD1. V was pared by 0 bases and J by 2 bases, with 6 bases of the junction left unmatched. Germline assignment: CDR1 SGDLS and CDR2 YYNGEE. This CDR3 has 16 residues. CDR3 sequence reads: CASSVGTGNLQETQYF. The CDR3 DNA reads TGTGCCAGCAGCGTAGGGACAGGGAATCTTCAAGAGACCCAGTACTTC.

This chain joins TRBV11-3 and TRBJ2-1; 8 bases are a match to TRBD1. The J segment lost 2 bases and the V segment lost 6 bases, leaving 12 bases of the junction unmatched. Germline V gene sequence: CDR1 SGHNT, CDR2 YENEEA. The CDR3 covers 17 residues. The CDR3 here is CASSRTGGQQTYNEQFF. For the CDR3, the DNA is TGTGCCAGCAGTCGTACAGGGGGTCAGCAAACCTACAATGAGCAGTTCTTC.

The V call is TRBV19, the J call TRBJ1-4; D is unresolved. Trimming cost V 2 bases and J 0 bases, with 7 bases left between them. The CDR3 sequence is 15 residues long. Germline CDR1 LNHDA, CDR2 SQIVND (reference sequence). The CDR3 DNA sequence: TGTGCCAGTAGTATACTCAGTGCAACTAATGAAAAACTGTTTTTT. Amino acid sequence: CASSILSATNEKLFF.

The chain is built from TRBV5-6 and TRBJ2-7, with D perhaps being TRBD1 or TRBD2 (5 bases each). CDR1 SGHDT and CDR2 YYEEEE come from the germline V gene. The length of the CDR3 is 16 residues. Trimming shortened V by 1 base and J by 0 bases, and 14 bases separated the two germline ends. As DNA, the CDR3 is TGTGCCAGCAGCTTGTTCGGGGCAGGGACCTCCTACGAGCAGTACTTC. Translated, it gives CASSLFGAGTSYEQYF.

The chain combines TRBV25-1 with TRBJ1-1; D possibly corresponds to TRBD1 (5 bases). In germline, CDR1 is MGHDK, CDR2 SYGVNS. The V end lost 2 bases, the J end lost 4 bases, and 8 bases lay between the germline ends. The CDR3 loop spans 13 amino acids. The CDR3 DNA is TGTGCCAGCAGTGAAGGGGACCTCACTGAAGCTTTCTTT. Translation: CASSEGDLTEAFF.

V gene TRBV19 combines with J gene TRBJ2-7, with D maybe TRBD2 (5 bases). Trimming took off 6 bases at V and 4 bases at J, with 19 bases between the two ends. The CDR3 loop spans 15 amino acids. CDR1 and CDR2 (germline): LNHDA, SQIVND (reference sequence). CDR3 bases: TGTGCCAGTAGCCCCGGACTTACCCTGGGGTACGAGCAGTACTTC. Encoded protein: CASSPGLTLGYEQYF.

This chain links TRBV5-6 with TRBJ2-7, with TRBD2 identical over 14 bases. J gave up 1 base and V 4 bases, and 7 bases lay outside the gene matches. Germline CDR1 is SGHDT and CDR2 is YYEEEE. The CDR3 extends over 17 amino acids. CDR3 bases: TGTGCCAGCAGCACCGGGACTAGCGGGGGCGCTTCCTACGAGCAGTACTTC. This sequence encodes CASSTGTSGGASYEQYF.

V gene TRBV27 combines with J gene TRBJ1-2, with TRBD1 matching over 9 bases. The CDR3 is 15 residues long. V trimming: 6 bases; J trimming: 2 bases; junction bases outside the gene matches: 7. The V gene's germline CDR1 is MNHEY and CDR2 SMNVEV (reference sequence). CDR3 coding DNA: TGTGCCAGCAGCCCGACCGGGACAGGGAACTATGGCTACACCTTC. Protein product: CASSPTGTGNYGYTF.

The CDR3 reads CASSRTGDTSTNEKLFF. The CDR3 DNA reads TGCGCCAGCAGCCGAACCGGGGACACTTCAACTAATGAAAAACTGTTTTTT. The chain uses TRBV5-1 and TRBJ1-4, with D possibly TRBD1 on 6 matching bases. The CDR3 runs to 17 residues. From germline, CDR1 is SGHRS and CDR2 YFSETQ. V lost 4 bases to trimming and J lost 0 bases, with 16 bases between them. Supplemented by reference TRBV5-1 and TRBJ1-4, the full variable domain reads KAGVTQTPRYLIKTRGQQVTLSCSPISGHRSVSWYQQTPGQGLQFLFEYFSETQRNKGNFPGRFSGRQFSNSRSEMNVSTLELGDSALYLCASSRTGDTSTNEKLFFGSGTQLSVL.

CDR3 residues: CASSLGQETWTLHF. In DNA, the CDR3 is TGCGCCAGCAGCTTGGGCCAGGAGACTTGGACCCTCCACTTT. V and J are TRBV5-1 and TRBJ1-6; D gene unclear. The CDR3 loop spans 14 amino acids. Per germline, CDR1 SGHRS and CDR2 YFSETQ. The germline V and J ends were trimmed by 0 bases and 14 bases, with 15 bases remaining between them.

Turning to this clone: Other nucleotide sequences from this sample produce the same CDR3. The chain joins TRBV29-1 to TRBJ2-5; D is possibly TRBD1 or TRBD2 (7 bases each). From germline, CDR1 is SQVTM and CDR2 ANQGSEA. CDR3 length: 14 residues. Trimming cost V 6 bases and J 7 bases, with 21 bases left between them. The CDR3 bases are TGCAGCGTGGGGGGGCAGGGGGAACTCGTGACCCAGTACTTC. Protein product: CSVGGQGELVTQYF. The variable domain in full, completed from reference TRBV29-1 and TRBJ2-5, reads SAVISQKPSRDICQRGTSLTIQCQVDSQVTMMFWYRQQPGQSLTLIATANQGSEATYESGFVIDKFPISRPNLTFSTLTVSNMSPEDSSIYLCSVGGQGELVTQYFGPGTRLLVL.

V and J are TRBV11-2 and TRBJ1-6; no firm D call. The germline V and J ends were trimmed by 5 bases and 6 bases, with 8 bases remaining between them. Per germline, CDR1 SGHAT and CDR2 FQNNGV. This CDR3 comprises 13 residues. CDR3 coding DNA: TGTGCCAGCAGCCCTGGACTTAATTCACCCCTCCACTTT. Translated, it gives CASSPGLNSPLHF.

The chain employs TRBV11-2 and TRBJ2-3; 12 nucleotides match TRBD2. Per the germline V gene, CDR1 is SGHAT and CDR2 is FQNNGV. There are 15 residues in the CDR3. V was pared by 1 base and J by 10 bases, with 6 bases of the junction left unmatched. Written as DNA, the CDR3 is TGTGCCAGCAGCTTAGCTAGGACTAGCGGGGCGGCGCAGTATTTT. Encoded protein: CASSLARTSGAAQYF.

The chain recombines TRBV28 with TRBJ2-7; no clear D gene. Trimming removed 4 bases from V and 4 bases from J, with 8 bases in between. CDR3 length: 12 amino acids. The germline V gene encodes CDR1 MDHEN and CDR2 SYDVKM. DNA of the CDR3: TGTGCCAGCAGTTCCACACTGTACGAGCAGTACTTC. The encoded protein is CASSSTLYEQYF.

The chain couples TRBV9 to TRBJ1-1; 10 bases map to TRBD1. In germline, CDR1 is SGDLS, CDR2 YYNGEE. The CDR3 is made up of 19 amino acids. The J segment lost 2 bases and the V segment lost 2 bases, leaving 15 bases of the junction unmatched. The CDR3 DNA sequence: TGTGCCAGCAGCGTCGCTGGCTCGCGGACAGGGGGTTTTAACACTGAAGCTTTCTTT. This gives the protein CASSVAGSRTGGFNTEAFF.